This paragraph reports one T cell receptor beta chain. This entry belongs to a study of lymphopenia after photon versus proton radiotherapy. The protocol was immunoSEQ multiplex PCR, while the TCRdb copy is restricted to in-frame clones and leaves out a portion. This sample has approximately 65,000 clones, with roughly nine tenths found just once. Germline V CDR1 and CDR2: ENHRY, SYGVKD. After removal of 5 bases from V and 5 bases from J, the junction contained 10 bases not matched to a gene. The CDR3 sequence is 15 residues long. The starting material was peripheral blood, obtained from a patient treated with proton-based radiotherapy. The chain carries TRBV10-3 and TRBJ2-7; 9 bases are a match to TRBD1. This receptor was taken from an elderly man with esophageal cancer. The CDR3 region has the DNA TGTGCCATCAGTTCAACAGGGGGCGACATGGACGAGCAGTACTTC. Encoded protein: CAISSTGGDMDEQYF.